Sequencing of this TCR beta chain was carried out in a study of cytomegalovirus exposure and HLA in healthy donors. As for the study in general: Tens of millions of unique TCRs from HLA-typed donors made up an early data release. Study-wide results and caveats: Later examination showed HLA-associated TCR beta chains had greater clonal expansion than equally common others. A missense variant in DCLRE1C was later tied to TCR beta V- and J-gene trimming. Later findings reportedly placed an Asian-associated ancestry cluster below the roughly 730-donor mean for N-insertions.

The PCR employed 60 Vbeta primers together with 13 Jbeta primers. Sequenced by immunoSEQ multiplex PCR; TCRdb stores in-frame clones only, minus some. Seen here are about 140,000 clones, about four fifths observed once, and the top ten hold roughly 3.2%. Germline V lookup: CDR1 SEHNR, CDR2 FQNEAQ (reference sequence). The V end was cut by 2 bases, the J end by 4 bases, with 7 bases between. This CDR3 comprises 13 residues. As to this clone: Its antigen is unknown.

The chain recombines TRBV7-9 with TRBJ2-3, with unresolved D. The sequence came from a man younger than 30 in good health and CMV-seropositive. Sequenced input: PBMCs. The CDR3 nucleotides are TGTGCCAGCAGCTTACTAGTGTCAGATACGCAGTATTTT. It specifies CASSLLVSDTQYF.